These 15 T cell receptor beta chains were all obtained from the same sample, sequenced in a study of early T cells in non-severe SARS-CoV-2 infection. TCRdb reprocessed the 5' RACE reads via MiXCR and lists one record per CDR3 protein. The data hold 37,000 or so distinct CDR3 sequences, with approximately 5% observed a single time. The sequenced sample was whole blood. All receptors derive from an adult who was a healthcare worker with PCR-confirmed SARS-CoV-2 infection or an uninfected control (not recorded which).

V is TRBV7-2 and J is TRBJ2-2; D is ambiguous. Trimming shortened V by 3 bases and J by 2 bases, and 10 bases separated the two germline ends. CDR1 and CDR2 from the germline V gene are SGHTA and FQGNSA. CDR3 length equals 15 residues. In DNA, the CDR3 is TGTGCCAGCAGCTTGGCCAGAGAAAACACCGGGGAGCTGTTTTTT. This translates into CASSLARENTGELFF.

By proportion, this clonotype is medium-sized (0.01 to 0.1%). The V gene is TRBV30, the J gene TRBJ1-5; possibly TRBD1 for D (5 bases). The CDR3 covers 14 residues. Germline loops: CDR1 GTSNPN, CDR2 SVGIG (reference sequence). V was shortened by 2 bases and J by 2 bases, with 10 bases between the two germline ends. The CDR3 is CAWSRQIGNQPQHF. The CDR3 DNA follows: TGTGCCTGGAGTCGACAGATAGGCAATCAGCCCCAGCATTTT.

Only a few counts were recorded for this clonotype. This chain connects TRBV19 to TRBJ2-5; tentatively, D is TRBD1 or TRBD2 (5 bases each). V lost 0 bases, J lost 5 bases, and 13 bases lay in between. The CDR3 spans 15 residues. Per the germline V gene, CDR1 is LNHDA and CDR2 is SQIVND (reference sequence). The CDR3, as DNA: TGTGCCAGTAGTATAGATCCGAACAGGAGGGAGACCCAGTACTTC. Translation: CASSIDPNRRETQYF.

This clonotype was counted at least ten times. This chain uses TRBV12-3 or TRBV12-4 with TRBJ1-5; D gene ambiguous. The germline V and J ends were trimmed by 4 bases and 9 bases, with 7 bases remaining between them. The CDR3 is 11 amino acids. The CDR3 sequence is CASSSVGPQHF. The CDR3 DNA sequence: TGTGCCAGCAGTTCCGTTGGGCCCCAGCATTTT.

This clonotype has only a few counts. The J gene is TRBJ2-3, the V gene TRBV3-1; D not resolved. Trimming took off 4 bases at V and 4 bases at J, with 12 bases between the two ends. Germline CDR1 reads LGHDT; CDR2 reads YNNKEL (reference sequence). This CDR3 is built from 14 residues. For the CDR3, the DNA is TGTGCCAGCAGCCTAGGCCTTGGATCAGATACGCAGTATTTT. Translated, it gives CASSLGLGSDTQYF.

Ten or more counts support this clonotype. The CDR3 bases are TGTGCCAGCAGCCTGGGGACAGGGTTGAGAGAGACCCAGTACTTC. As protein: CASSLGTGLRETQYF. The chain joins TRBV7-6 to TRBJ2-5; 9 nucleotides line up with TRBD1. V shed 5 bases and J 4 bases; nucleotides not matched to a gene: 8. The V gene's germline CDR1 is SGHVS and CDR2 FNYEAQ. The CDR3 is 15 amino acids.

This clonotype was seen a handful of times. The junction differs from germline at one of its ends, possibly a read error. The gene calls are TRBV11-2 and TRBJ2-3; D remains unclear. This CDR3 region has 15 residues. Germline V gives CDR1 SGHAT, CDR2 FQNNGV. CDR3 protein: CASSVERLGKDTQYF. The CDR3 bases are TGTGCCAGCAGCGTAGAACGGTTGGGGAAGGATACGCAGTATTTT.

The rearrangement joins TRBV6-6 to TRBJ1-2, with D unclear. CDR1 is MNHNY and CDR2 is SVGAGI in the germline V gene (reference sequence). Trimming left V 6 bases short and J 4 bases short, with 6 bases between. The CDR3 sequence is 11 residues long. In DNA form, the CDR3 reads TGTGCCAGCAGCAGGACCTATGGCTACACCTTC. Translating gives CASSRTYGYTF.

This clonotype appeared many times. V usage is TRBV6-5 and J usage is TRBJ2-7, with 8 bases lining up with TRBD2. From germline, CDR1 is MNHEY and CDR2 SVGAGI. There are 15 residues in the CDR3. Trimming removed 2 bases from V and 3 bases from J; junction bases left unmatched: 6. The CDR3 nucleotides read TGTGCCAGCAGTTACCGGCGGGAGGCAATCTACGAGCAGTACTTC. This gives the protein CASSYRREAIYEQYF.

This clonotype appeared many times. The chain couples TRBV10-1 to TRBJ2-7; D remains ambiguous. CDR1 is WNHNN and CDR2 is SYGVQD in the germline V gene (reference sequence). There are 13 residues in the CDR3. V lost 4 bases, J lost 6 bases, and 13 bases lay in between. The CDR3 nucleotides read TGCGCCAGCAGTGCCTACTTGAGTGCCGAGCAGTACTTC. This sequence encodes CASSAYLSAEQYF.

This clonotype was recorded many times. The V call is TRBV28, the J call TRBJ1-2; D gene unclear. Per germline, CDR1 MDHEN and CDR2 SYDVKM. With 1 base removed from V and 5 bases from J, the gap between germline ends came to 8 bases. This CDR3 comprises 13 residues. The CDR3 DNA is TGTGCCAGCAGTTTATATCATACGTATGGCTACACCTTC. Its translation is CASSLYHTYGYTF.

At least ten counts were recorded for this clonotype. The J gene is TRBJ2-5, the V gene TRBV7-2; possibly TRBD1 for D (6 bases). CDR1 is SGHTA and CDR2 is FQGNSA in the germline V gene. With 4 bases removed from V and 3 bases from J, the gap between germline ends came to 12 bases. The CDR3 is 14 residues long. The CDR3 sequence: CASSYHRAEETQYF. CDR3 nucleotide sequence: TGTGCCAGCAGCTACCACAGGGCGGAAGAGACCCAGTACTTC.

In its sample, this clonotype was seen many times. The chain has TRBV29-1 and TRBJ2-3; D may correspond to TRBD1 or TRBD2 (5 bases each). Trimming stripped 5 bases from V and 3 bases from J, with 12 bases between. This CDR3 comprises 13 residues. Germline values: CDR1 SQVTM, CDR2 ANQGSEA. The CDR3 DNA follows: TGCAGCGTTCGGGACCTAGGAACAGATACGCAGTATTTT. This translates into CSVRDLGTDTQYF.

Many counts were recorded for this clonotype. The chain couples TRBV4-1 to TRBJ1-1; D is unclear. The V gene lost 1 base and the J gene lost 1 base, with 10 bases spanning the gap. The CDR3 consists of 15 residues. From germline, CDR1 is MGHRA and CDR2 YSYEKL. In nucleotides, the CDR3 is TGCGCCAGCAGCCAAGGGCCAACAGAGAACACTGAAGCTTTCTTT. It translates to CASSQGPTENTEAFF.

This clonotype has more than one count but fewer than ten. CDR3 sequence (DNA): TGTGCCAGCAGCTTAATTGGCGGCGAGCAGTTCTTC. Encoded protein: CASSLIGGEQFF. This sequence joins TRBV7-3 and TRBJ2-1, with no clear D. CDR3 length equals 12 residues. Trimming took 1 base from V and 10 from J, leaving 8 bases between them. Germline values: CDR1 SGHTA, CDR2 FQGTGA.